This TCR beta chain was observed in a study of cytotoxic CD8 clonotypes in ibrutinib-treated CLL (dated by TCRdb to 2020 to 2022). For the study in its entirety: The cohort had 11 to 12 relapsed/refractory and 15 treatment-naive patients; 17 were IGHV unmutated. Responses were partial in roughly 25 patients and complete in 2; after median around 65 months follow-up, about 14 stayed in remission and roughly twelve progressed. The response samples were drawn at a median of 12 months into treatment, with a range of about 6 to 40 months. Samples averaged roughly 260,000 productive templates and approximately 100,000 productive rearrangements. Of the roughly 79 people in the trial, about two dozen had longitudinal samples available. Cryopreserved peripheral blood mononuclear cells were obtained before treatment, at response, and at either sustained remission or disease progression. Every sample from remission and from progressive disease was obtained while the patients were still on ibrutinib.

The germline V gene gives CDR1 as SGDLS and CDR2 as YYNGEE. Trimming leaves V shorter by 2 bases and J shorter by 3 bases, with the junction holding 1 base beyond the gene matches. Taken from cysteine to phenylalanine, the CDR3 has 13 residues. Just the 39-base CDR3 DNA is kept, in frame starting at base 1. A MiSeq instrument was used for deep resolution sequencing, which targeted depths ranging from 1 in 1 million up to 1 in 200,000 T cells, with coverage averaging 10x for each clonotype. The immunoSEQ hsTCRB Kit was used to generate the TCR beta libraries. Per the original workflow: The data were analyzed with ImmunoSEQ Analyzer and ImmunoSEQ Data Assistant, and V, D and J gene assignments followed IMGT definitions. Clonality was computed as one minus normalized Shannon entropy of productive rearrangement frequencies, ranging from 0 to 1. Public clonotype analysis was restricted to overrepresented clonotypes comprising at least 0.05% of each patient's repertoire. Some 14 age-matched healthy donor repertoires from immuneACCESS served as clonality controls. In its TCRdb copy, this immuneACCESS table keeps in-frame sequences only and misses some clones. Where compared with another copy, unresolved V genes explain less than half of these, and the others have no known cause. V and J calls and clone size are copied from that table; D and trimming were computed from the DNA. Counted in this sample were about 250,000 clones; around 70% of them appeared once. Clones ranked in the top ten supply over 15% of the sample.

Concerning this clone: It lacks a known antigen. No base-level quality is on record; no much larger clone is a single base apart.

The sample's time point label is to be understood as: 24 months on ibrutinib. For TCR beta library preparation, roughly 2 micrograms of genomic DNA were isolated from cryopreserved PBMCs. Longitudinal blood samples from CLL patients receiving ibrutinib monotherapy were subjected to high-throughput TCR beta sequencing. The patients took part in an open-label, single-center phase 2 trial of ibrutinib monotherapy. The paper as a whole reports these results and caveats: Lymph node repertoires were not examined, and the timing of sampling was not matched between patients in sustained remission and those whose disease progressed. At ibrutinib response clonality went up, during sustained remission it held steady, and at progression it dropped back toward baseline. Baseline clonality exceeded that of age-matched healthy donors and correlated strongly with circulating CD8+ T-cell counts. Public clonotypes were found to be uncommon and were observed to contract or remain stable during treatment; the increase in clonality was shown to reflect expansion of private clonotypes at ibrutinib response.

This receptor was identified in a human donor with chronic lymphocytic leukemia. The sequence joins TRBV9 to TRBJ2-7, and TRBD2 matches 8 of the central bases. The material sequenced was PBMCs, taken after 24 months of ibrutinib treatment. The CDR3: CASSVGTSYEQYF. The nucleotides read TGTGCCAGCAGCGTTGGGACTAGCTACGAGCAGTACTTC.